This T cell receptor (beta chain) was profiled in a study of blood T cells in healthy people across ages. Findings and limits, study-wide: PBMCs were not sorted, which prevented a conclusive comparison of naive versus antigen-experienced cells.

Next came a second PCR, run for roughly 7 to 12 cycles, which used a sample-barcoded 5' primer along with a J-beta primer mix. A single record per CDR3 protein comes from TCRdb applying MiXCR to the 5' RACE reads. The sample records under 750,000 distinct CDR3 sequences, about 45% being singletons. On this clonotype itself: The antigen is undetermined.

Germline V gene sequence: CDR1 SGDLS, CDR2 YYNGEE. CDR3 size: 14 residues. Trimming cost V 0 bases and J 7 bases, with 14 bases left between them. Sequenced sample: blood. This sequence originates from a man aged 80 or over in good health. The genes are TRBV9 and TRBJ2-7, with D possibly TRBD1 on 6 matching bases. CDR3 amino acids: CASSVAAGVGEQYF. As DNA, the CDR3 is TGTGCCAGCAGCGTAGCCGCAGGGGTCGGGGAGCAGTACTTC.